The clone carrying this T cell receptor beta chain was seen a handful of times. Its cognate antigen is unknown. TCR beta CDR3 regions were amplified from RNA transcripts. TCR CDR3 underwent first-round RT-PCR with the HTBI primer set. TCRdb itself ran the multiplex PCR reads through MiXCR, one entry per CDR3 protein. The table lists under 300,000 distinct CDR3 sequences, roughly 15% of them singletons, with 30% in the top ten. Germline V gene lookup returns CDR1 SGHTA and CDR2 FQGTGA. This CDR3 is built from 17 residues. V lost 5 bases to trimming and J lost 1 base, with 18 bases between them. This sample is drawn from a study of T cells in Graves' hyperthyroidism and ophthalmopathy. Study results and caveats: Blood samples included most of the expanded thyroid clonotypes exceeding 0.001. Prediction of ophthalmopathy progression came a median roughly 7.1 months pre-onset.

This receptor was identified in a woman aged 45-60 years with Graves' hyperthyroidism that later progressed to Graves' ophthalmopathy. Source material: blood. The chain is built from TRBV7-3 and TRBJ2-1; the D gene is possibly TRBD2 (6 bases). This CDR3 reads CASSPSPTSGSYNEQFF. The CDR3 DNA reads TGTGCCAGCAGCCCAAGTCCGACTAGTGGGTCCTACAATGAGCAGTTCTTC.